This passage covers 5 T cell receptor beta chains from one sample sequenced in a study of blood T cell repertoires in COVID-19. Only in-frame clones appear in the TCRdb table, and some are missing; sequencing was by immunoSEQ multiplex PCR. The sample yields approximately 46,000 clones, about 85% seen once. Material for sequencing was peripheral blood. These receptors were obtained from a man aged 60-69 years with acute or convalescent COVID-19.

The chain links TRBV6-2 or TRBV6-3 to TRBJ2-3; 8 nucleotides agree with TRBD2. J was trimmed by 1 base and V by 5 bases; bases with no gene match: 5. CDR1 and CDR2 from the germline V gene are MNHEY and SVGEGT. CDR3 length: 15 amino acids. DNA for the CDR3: TGTGCCAGCAGTGCCGGGACTAGGGGCACAGATACGCAGTATTTT. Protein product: CASSAGTRGTDTQYF.

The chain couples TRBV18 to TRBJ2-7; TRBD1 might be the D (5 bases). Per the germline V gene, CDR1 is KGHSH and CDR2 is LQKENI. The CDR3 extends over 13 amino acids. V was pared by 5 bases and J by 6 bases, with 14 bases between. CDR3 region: CASSNQLGAEQYF. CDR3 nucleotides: TGTGCCAGCTCAAACCAATTAGGGGCCGAGCAGTACTTC.

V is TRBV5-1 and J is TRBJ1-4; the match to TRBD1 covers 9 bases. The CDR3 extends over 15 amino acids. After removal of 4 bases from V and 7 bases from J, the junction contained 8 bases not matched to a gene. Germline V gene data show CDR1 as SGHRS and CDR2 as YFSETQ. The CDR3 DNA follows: TGCGCCAGCAGCCCAGGCGGGACAGGGCCTGAAAAACTGTTTTTT. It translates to CASSPGGTGPEKLFF.

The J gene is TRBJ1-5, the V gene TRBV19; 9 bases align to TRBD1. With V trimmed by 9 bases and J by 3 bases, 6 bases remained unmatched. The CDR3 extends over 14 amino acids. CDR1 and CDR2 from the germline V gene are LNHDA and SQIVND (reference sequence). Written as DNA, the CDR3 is TGTGCCAGCACTGGACAGGGGCTCAATCAGCCCCAGCATTTT. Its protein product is CASTGQGLNQPQHF.

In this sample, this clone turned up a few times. The CDR3 protein is CASSSQGTNTEAFF. The CDR3 DNA follows: TGTGCCAGCAGCAGTCAGGGTACGAACACTGAAGCTTTCTTT. The chain combines TRBV7-3 with TRBJ1-1; D possibly corresponds to TRBD1 (5 bases). V was pared by 5 bases and J by 1 base, with 11 bases between. CDR3 length equals 14 residues. Germline CDR1 SGHTA, CDR2 FQGTGA.